Following are 6 T cell receptor beta chains from one sample sequenced in a study of lung T cells in sarcoidosis with Löfgren's syndrome (TCRdb year 2017). Data came from an Illumina MiSeq. TCRdb redid the processing of the public reads, applying fastp at Q25 and MiXCR, and retained in-frame beta chains. Every CDR3 protein is listed once, alongside the most common genes and DNA of its rows. The sample contains some 2,500 distinct CDR3 sequences, roughly 29% of them found a single time. Of the sample, over 8% is held by the ten largest clones. The sample comprised CD4+ T cells from PBMCs. These TCRs come from a human donor with sarcoidosis (Löfgren's syndrome or another form), or a control subject (not recorded which).

This clonotype is termed large (0.1 to 1%). The chain uses TRBV6-1 and TRBJ1-4; D gene ambiguous. Per the germline V gene, CDR1 is MNHNS and CDR2 is SASEGT. The CDR3 loop spans 13 amino acids. V shed 6 bases and J shed 0 bases, with 5 bases lying between them. In nucleotides, the CDR3 is TGTGCCAGCAGGGGGACAACTAATGAAAAACTGTTTTTT. Protein: CASRGTTNEKLFF.

In its sample, this clonotype is medium-sized. V gene TRBV5-4 combines with J gene TRBJ2-2; 7 bases fit TRBD2. Per the germline V gene, CDR1 is SGHNT and CDR2 is YYREEE (reference sequence). J lost 0 bases, V lost 3 bases, and 2 bases had no gene match. The CDR3 loop spans 15 amino acids. The CDR3 DNA follows: TGTGCCAGCAGCTCCACTAGCGCGAACACCGGGGAGCTGTTTTTT. It yields the protein CASSSTSANTGELFF.

This clonotype was counted between two and nine times. This may arise from a read error, as a much more abundant clone is one base away. V usage is TRBV12-3 or TRBV12-4 and J usage is TRBJ1-1; maybe TRBD1 (5 bases). This CDR3 comprises 14 residues. CDR3 protein: CANSLGQKNTEAFF. The CDR3 region has the DNA TGTGCCAACAGTTTGGGGCAGAAGAACACTGAAGCTTTCTTT.

By proportion, this clonotype is medium-sized. V gene TRBV20-1 combines with J gene TRBJ2-3; 10 nucleotides match TRBD2. The CDR3 sequence is 16 residues long. With 5 bases clipped from V and 2 bases from J, the junction kept 10 bases outside the gene matches. Per the germline V gene, CDR1 is DFQATT and CDR2 is SNEGSKA (reference sequence). The CDR3 sequence: CSAGSSSGRFTDTQYF. The CDR3 DNA sequence: TGCAGTGCTGGCTCTAGTAGCGGGAGGTTCACAGATACGCAGTATTTT.

A remark on this clonotype: Without the conserved terminal phenylalanine or tryptophan, this CDR3 likely stems from a read error. The chain joins TRBV10-1 to TRBJ2-1; the D is unclear. This CDR3 spans 15 amino acids. V was trimmed by 4 bases and J by 3 bases, leaving 13 bases between them. The germline V gene encodes CDR1 WNHNN and CDR2 SYGVQD (reference sequence). CDR3 in amino acids: CASSGTRGNYNEQFL. CDR3 sequence (DNA): TGCGCCAGCAGTGGCACCCGAGGAAACTACAATGAGCAGTTCCTC.

By its share, this clonotype is medium-sized. The V call is TRBV12-3 or TRBV12-4, the J call TRBJ2-7; D remains ambiguous. V shed 3 bases and J shed 3 bases, with 6 bases lying between them. The CDR3 is 12 residues long. In nucleotides, the CDR3 is TGTGCCAGCAGTTTTACGGGCTACGAGCAGTACTTC. This encodes CASSFTGYEQYF.